This T cell receptor (beta chain) appears in the sequencing data of a study of blood T cell repertoires in COVID-19. Overall study: From the United States, Italy and Spain came samples of acute and convalescent COVID-19. From T cells, B-cell-depleted T cells, or PBMCs came the material, which was cDNA or gDNA.

As handled by the study authors: Amplification of reference gene primers was used by the study to estimate nucleated cell counts. Data came from immunoSEQ multiplex PCR; TCRdb stores just in-frame clones and leaves some out. Clonal size and the V and J genes are those of that table, whereas D and trimming came from the DNA. The sample gives approximately 210,000 clones, roughly 85% of which show up once; under 3% is in the top ten. This clone was seen only once. The V end was cut by 5 bases, the J end by 2 bases, with 14 bases between. The germline CDR1 and CDR2 sequences are SGHTS and YDEGEE. The CDR3 extends over 14 amino acids.

Material for sequencing was peripheral blood. This TCR was sampled from a woman in her 70s with active or convalescent COVID-19. The V gene is TRBV5-8, the J gene TRBJ2-7; D is perhaps TRBD1 (6 bases). This chain's CDR3 is CASRTQGSAYEQYF. CDR3 nucleotide sequence: TGTGCCAGCAGGACCCAGGGGTCCGCCTACGAGCAGTACTTC.